This T cell receptor (beta chain) was identified in a study of cytomegalovirus exposure and HLA in healthy donors. Findings and limits, study-wide: Reportedly, diagnosis of cytomegalovirus status by the classifier showed high specificity and sensitivity. Highest at DRB1 and lowest at HLA-C, TCR association rates differed among HLA loci in a later analysis. Further analysis was carried out later, and it showed several of the most significant clusters appearing linked to common viral pathogens. TCR beta V- and J-gene trimming, according to a later analysis, was linked to a missense DCLRE1C variant.

Researchers ran the PCR with 60 Vbeta and 13 Jbeta primers. Libraries were prepared by immunoSEQ multiplex PCR; TCRdb keeps only in-frame clonotypes and omits some of them. The sample lists approximately 160,000 clones; 65% to 70% were seen once. The CDR3 is made up of 15 amino acids. The trim removed 5 bases at V and 8 bases at J, leaving 10 bases unmatched. CDR1 is MNHEY and CDR2 is SVGAGI in the germline V gene. Note on this clone: The target antigen is unknown.

The sample taken for sequencing was PBMCs. The TCR comes from a woman aged 18-35 years in good health and CMV-seropositive. The chain recombines TRBV6-5 with TRBJ1-4, with 8 nucleotides matching TRBD1. The DNA of the CDR3 is TGTGCCAGCAGTAAGCGGAGCAGGGGGCGGGAAAAACTGTTTTTT. Its translation: CASSKRSRGREKLFF.